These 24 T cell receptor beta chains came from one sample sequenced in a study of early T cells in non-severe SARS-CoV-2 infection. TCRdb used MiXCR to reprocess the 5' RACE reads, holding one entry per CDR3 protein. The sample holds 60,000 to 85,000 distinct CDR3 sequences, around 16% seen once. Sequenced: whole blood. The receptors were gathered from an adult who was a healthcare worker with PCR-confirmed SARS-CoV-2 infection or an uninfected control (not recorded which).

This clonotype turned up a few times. CDR3 coding DNA: TGTGCCAGCAGGTCCCTGGGGAAAAACATTCAGTACTTC. Its translation is CASRSLGKNIQYF. The rearrangement links TRBV6-5 to TRBJ2-4; no clear D. V was clipped by 6 bases and J by 4 bases, with 10 bases between them. From germline, CDR1 is MNHEY and CDR2 SVGAGI. The CDR3 loop spans 13 amino acids.

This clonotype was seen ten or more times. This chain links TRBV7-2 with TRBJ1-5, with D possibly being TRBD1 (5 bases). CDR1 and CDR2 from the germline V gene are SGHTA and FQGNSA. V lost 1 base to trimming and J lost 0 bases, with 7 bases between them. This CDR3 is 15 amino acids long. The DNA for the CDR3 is TGTGCCAGCAGCTTAGTGGGGACTAGCAATCAGCCCCAGCATTTT. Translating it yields CASSLVGTSNQPQHF.

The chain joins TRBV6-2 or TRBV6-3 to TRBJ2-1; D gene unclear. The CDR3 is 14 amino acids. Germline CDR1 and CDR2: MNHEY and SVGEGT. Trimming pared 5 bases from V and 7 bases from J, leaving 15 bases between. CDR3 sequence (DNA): TGTGCCAGCAGTCCCGTCCCCGCACTAAATGAGCAGTTCTTC. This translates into CASSPVPALNEQFF.

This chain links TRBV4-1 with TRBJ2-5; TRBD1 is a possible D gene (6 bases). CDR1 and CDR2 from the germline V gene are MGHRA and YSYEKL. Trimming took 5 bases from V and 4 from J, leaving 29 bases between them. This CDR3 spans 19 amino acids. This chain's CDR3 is CASSTPLADRSVPIETQYF. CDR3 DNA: TGCGCCAGCAGCACCCCACTGGCCGACAGGAGCGTACCAATAGAGACCCAGTACTTC.

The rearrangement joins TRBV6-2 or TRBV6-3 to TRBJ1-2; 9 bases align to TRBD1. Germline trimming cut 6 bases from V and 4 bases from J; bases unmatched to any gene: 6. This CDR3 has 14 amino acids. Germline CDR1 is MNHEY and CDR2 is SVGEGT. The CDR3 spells CASRQTGGLYGYTF. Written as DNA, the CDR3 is TGTGCCAGCAGACAGACAGGGGGACTCTATGGCTACACCTTC.

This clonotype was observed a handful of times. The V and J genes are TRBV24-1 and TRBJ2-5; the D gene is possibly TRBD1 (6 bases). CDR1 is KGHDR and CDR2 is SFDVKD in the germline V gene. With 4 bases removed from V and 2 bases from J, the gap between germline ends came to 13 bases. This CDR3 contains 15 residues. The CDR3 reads CATSDRGQHQETQYF. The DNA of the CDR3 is TGTGCCACCAGTGACCGCGGACAGCATCAAGAGACCCAGTACTTC.

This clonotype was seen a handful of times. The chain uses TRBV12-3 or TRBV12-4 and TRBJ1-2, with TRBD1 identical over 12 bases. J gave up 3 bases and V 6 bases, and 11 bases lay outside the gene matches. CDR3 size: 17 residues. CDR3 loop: CASSPGTGGAPDYGYTF. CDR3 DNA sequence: TGTGCCAGCAGCCCCGGGACAGGGGGCGCCCCGGACTATGGCTACACCTTC.

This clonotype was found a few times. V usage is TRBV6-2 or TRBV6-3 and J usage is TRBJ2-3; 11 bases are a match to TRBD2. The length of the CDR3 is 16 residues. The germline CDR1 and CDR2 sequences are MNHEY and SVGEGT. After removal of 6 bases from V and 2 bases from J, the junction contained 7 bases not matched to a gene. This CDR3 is CASRRGSGRDTDTQYF. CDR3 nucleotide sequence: TGTGCCAGCAGAAGAGGTAGCGGGAGGGACACAGATACGCAGTATTTT.

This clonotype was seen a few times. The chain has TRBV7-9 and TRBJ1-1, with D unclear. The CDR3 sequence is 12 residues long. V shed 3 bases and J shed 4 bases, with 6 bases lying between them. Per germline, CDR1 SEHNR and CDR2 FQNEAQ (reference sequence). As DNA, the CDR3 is TGTGCCAGCAGCTTTGGTAGCACTGAAGCTTTCTTT. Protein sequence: CASSFGSTEAFF.

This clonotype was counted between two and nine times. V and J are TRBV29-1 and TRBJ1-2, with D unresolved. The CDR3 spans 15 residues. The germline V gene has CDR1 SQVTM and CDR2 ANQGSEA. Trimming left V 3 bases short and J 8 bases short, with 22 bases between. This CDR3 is CSVEGTRQALWGYTF. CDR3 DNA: TGCAGCGTTGAGGGCACCCGGCAGGCCCTATGGGGCTACACCTTC. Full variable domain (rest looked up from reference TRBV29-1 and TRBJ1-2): SAVISQKPSRDICQRGTSLTIQCQVDSQVTMMFWYRQQPGQSLTLIATANQGSEATYESGFVIDKFPISRPNLTFSTLTVSNMSPEDSSIYLCSVEGTRQALWGYTFGSGTRLTVV.

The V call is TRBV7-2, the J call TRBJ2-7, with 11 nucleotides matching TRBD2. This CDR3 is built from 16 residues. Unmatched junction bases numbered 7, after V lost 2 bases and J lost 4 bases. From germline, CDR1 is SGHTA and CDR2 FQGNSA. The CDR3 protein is CASSLRGTSGGYEQYF. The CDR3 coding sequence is TGTGCCAGCAGCTTACGTGGGACTAGCGGCGGATACGAGCAGTACTTC.

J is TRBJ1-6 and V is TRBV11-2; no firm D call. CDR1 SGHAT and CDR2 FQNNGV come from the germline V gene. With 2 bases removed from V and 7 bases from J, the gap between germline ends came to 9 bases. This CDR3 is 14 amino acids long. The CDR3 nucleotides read TGTGCCAGCAGCTTACTCAGTAGCAATTCACCCCTCCACTTT. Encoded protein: CASSLLSSNSPLHF.

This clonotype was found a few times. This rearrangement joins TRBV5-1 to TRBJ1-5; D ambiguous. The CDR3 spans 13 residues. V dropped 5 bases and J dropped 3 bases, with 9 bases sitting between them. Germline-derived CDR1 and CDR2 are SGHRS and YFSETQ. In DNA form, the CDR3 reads TGCGCCAGCAGGACCGGGCCCAATCAGCCCCAGCATTTT. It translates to CASRTGPNQPQHF. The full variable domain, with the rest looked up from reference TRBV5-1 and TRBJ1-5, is KAGVTQTPRYLIKTRGQQVTLSCSPISGHRSVSWYQQTPGQGLQFLFEYFSETQRNKGNFPGRFSGRQFSNSRSEMNVSTLELGDSALYLCASRTGPNQPQHFGDGTRLSIL.

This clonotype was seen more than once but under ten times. In DNA form, the CDR3 reads TGTGCCTGGTGGGGGCGCACTACTTACACTGAAGCTTTCTTT. Translation gives CAWWGRTTYTEAFF. The chain employs TRBV30 and TRBJ1-1, with D possibly matching TRBD1 (6 bases). The CDR3 loop spans 14 amino acids. Trimming left V 5 bases short and J 3 bases short, with 16 bases between. The germline gives CDR1 GTSNPN, CDR2 SVGIG (reference sequence).

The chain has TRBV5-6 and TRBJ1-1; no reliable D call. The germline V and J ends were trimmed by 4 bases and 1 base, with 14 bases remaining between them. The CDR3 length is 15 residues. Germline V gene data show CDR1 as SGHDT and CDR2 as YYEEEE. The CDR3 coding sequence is TGTGCCAGCAGCCACCCAGCACTCGAGAACACTGAAGCTTTCTTT. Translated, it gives CASSHPALENTEAFF.

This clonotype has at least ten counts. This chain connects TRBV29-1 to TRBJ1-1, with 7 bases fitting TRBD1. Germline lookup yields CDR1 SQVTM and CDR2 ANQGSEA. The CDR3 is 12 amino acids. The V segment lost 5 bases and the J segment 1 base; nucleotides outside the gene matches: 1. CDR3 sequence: CSVRQGNTEAFF. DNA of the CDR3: TGCAGCGTTAGACAGGGGAACACTGAAGCTTTCTTT.

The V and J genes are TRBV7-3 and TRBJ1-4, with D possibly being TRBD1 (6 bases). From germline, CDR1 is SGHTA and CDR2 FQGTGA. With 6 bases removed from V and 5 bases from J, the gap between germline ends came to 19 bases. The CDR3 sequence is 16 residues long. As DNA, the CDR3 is TGTGCCAGCAGTTTAGGGGGAAGACAACGCAATGAAAAACTGTTTTTT. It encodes CASSLGGRQRNEKLFF.

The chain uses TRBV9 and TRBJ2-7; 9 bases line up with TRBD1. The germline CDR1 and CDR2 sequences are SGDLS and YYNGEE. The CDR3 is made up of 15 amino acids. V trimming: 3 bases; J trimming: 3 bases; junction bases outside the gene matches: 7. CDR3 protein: CASSGHRDRVYEQYF. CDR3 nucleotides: TGTGCCAGCAGCGGACACCGGGACAGGGTCTACGAGCAGTACTTC.

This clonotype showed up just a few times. The CDR3 protein is CASSYWRGRSYEQYF. CDR3 in DNA: TGTGCCAGCAGTTACTGGCGGGGTAGGTCGTACGAGCAGTACTTC. V is TRBV6-5 and J is TRBJ2-7; perhaps TRBD2 as D (6 bases). Trimming took 1 base from V and 4 from J, leaving 14 bases between them. Germline V gene lookup returns CDR1 MNHEY and CDR2 SVGAGI. The length of the CDR3 is 15 residues.

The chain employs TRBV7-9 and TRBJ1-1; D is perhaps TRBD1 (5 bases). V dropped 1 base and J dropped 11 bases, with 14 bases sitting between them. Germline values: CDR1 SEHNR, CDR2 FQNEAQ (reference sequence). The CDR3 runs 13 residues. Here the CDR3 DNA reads TGTGCCAGCAGCTTAGTGACAGTGGAGGATGCTTTCTTT. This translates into CASSLVTVEDAFF.

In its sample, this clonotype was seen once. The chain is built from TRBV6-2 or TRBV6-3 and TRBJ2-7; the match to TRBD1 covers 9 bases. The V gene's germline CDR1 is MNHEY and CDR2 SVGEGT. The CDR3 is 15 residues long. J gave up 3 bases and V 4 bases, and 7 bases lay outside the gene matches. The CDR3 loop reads CASSSRTGEDYEQYF. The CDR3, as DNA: TGTGCCAGCAGTTCCCGGACAGGGGAAGACTACGAGCAGTACTTC.

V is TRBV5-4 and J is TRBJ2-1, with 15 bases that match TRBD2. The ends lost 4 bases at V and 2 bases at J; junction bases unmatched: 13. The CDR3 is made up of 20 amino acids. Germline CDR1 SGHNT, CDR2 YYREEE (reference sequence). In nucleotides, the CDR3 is TGTGCCAGCAGCCCCGCACCGGGACTAGCGGGAGGTGGGGCCTACAATGAGCAGTTCTTC. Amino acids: CASSPAPGLAGGGAYNEQFF.

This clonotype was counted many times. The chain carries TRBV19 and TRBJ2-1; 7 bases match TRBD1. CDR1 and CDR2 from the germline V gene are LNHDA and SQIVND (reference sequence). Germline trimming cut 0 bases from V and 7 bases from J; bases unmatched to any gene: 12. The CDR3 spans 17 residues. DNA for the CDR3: TGTGCCAGTAGTATAGATTGGGCAGGGGGTCTTCAGAATGAGCAGTTCTTC. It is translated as CASSIDWAGGLQNEQFF.

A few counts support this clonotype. The CDR3 DNA is TGTGCCAGCAGCTCCCAAACTGGACTTTCCTATGCCTACAATGAGCAGTTCTTC. Its protein product is CASSSQTGLSYAYNEQFF. J is TRBJ2-1 and V is TRBV13; the D gene is possibly TRBD2 (5 bases). The V end lost 4 bases, the J end lost 2 bases, and 21 bases lay between the germline ends. Germline V gene sequence: CDR1 PRHDT, CDR2 FYEKMQ (reference sequence). This CDR3 spans 18 amino acids.